This T cell receptor (beta chain) was sequenced during a study of cytomegalovirus exposure and HLA in healthy donors. Findings of the study overall: Association of a missense DCLRE1C variant with TCR beta V- and J-gene trimming was reported in a later analysis.

All donors participated as healthy donors of bone marrow. Researchers ran the PCR with 60 Vbeta and 13 Jbeta primers. The table came from immunoSEQ multiplex PCR; TCRdb's copy has only in-frame clones and leaves some out. The sample comprises fewer than 250,000 clones, about 75% of which are singletons, and less than 2% rests with the top ten. Remarks on this clone: Antigen unknown. One end of the junction fails to match germline, which may point to a read error.

The CDR3 extends over 13 amino acids. CDR1 is MNHEY, CDR2 SVGAGI, per germline. The TCR comes from a male donor in good health and CMV-seronegative. The chain couples TRBV6-5 to TRBJ2-7, with 7 bases identical to TRBD2. Input material: PBMCs. The CDR3 region has the DNA TGTGCCAGCAGCAGATCGACCGGGACTACTTCACTCTTC. Translating gives CASSRSTGTTSLF.